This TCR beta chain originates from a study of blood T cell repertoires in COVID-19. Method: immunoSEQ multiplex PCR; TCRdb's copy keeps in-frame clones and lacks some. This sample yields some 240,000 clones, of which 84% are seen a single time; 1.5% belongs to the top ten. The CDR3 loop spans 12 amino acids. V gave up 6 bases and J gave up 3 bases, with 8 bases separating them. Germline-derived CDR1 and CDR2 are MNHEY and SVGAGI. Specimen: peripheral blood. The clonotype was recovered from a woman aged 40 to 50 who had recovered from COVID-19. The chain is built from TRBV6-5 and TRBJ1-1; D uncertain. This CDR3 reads CASSPRDTEAFF. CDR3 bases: TGTGCCAGCAGCCCGAGGGACACTGAAGCTTTCTTT.